The 8 T cell receptor beta chains in this list originate from one sample, sequenced in a study of T cell clones after liver transplantation. Assay used: immunoSEQ multiplex PCR; TCRdb lists only in-frame clones, some missing. The sample contains roughly 120,000 clones, 90% of which appear only once. The sample consisted of CD4+ T cells from blood, taken 12 months after liver transplant. The receptors were gathered from a human patient who received a liver transplant. Some T cells may be transferred from the graft donor.

This clone was found once. The CDR3: CSVDVTRTYEQYF. The CDR3 nucleotides are TGCAGCGTTGATGTCACCCGAACCTACGAGCAGTACTTC. The genes are TRBV29-1 and TRBJ2-7; D gene unclear. CDR3 length: 13 amino acids. V dropped 3 bases and J dropped 2 bases, with 11 bases sitting between them. Germline V gene data show CDR1 as SQVTM and CDR2 as ANQGSEA.

This chain joins TRBV9 and TRBJ2-7, with a possible D match to TRBD1 (6 bases). This CDR3 is built from 15 residues. V was trimmed by 0 bases and J by 4 bases, leaving 14 bases between them. Germline V CDR1 and CDR2: SGDLS, YYNGEE. CDR3 DNA sequence: TGTGCCAGCAGCGTAGAAGAGGGGGAAGGGTACGAGCAGTACTTC. This gives the protein CASSVEEGEGYEQYF.

The chain employs TRBV7-2 and TRBJ2-3, with TRBD2 identical over 9 bases. CDR1 SGHTA and CDR2 FQGNSA come from the germline V gene. The CDR3 has 15 residues. J was trimmed by 3 bases and V by 1 base; bases with no gene match: 2. This chain's CDR3 is CASSLVSGGTDTQYF. As DNA, the CDR3 is TGTGCCAGCAGCTTAGTGAGCGGGGGGACAGATACGCAGTATTTT.

This clone was observed a single time. This chain uses TRBV11-3 with TRBJ1-4; D gene unclear. Germline assignment: CDR1 SGHNT and CDR2 YENEEA. V was shortened by 0 bases and J by 0 bases, with 8 bases between the two germline ends. This CDR3 comprises 16 residues. DNA of the CDR3: TGTGCCAGCAGCTTAGATCGGTTGGCAACTAATGAAAAACTGTTTTTT. Translation: CASSLDRLATNEKLFF.

The chain joins TRBV18 to TRBJ2-1; perhaps TRBD1 as D (5 bases). The CDR3 extends over 14 amino acids. Germline V lookup: CDR1 KGHSH, CDR2 LQKENI. V shed 2 bases and J shed 10 bases, with 15 bases lying between them. The CDR3 sequence is CASSPLDTPTEQFF. The CDR3, as DNA: TGTGCCAGCTCACCATTGGACACCCCGACGGAGCAGTTCTTC.

V is TRBV7-2 and J is TRBJ1-1, with 7 positions matching TRBD1. This CDR3 is 13 amino acids long. V shed 5 bases, J shed 3 bases, and the junction held 3 bases outside the gene matches. Germline lookup yields CDR1 SGHTA and CDR2 FQGNSA. CDR3 sequence: CASSRDRDTEAFF. In DNA, the CDR3 is TGTGCCAGCAGCAGAGACAGGGACACTGAAGCTTTCTTT.

The V call is TRBV18, the J call TRBJ2-1, with D unclear. Trimming took 10 bases from V and 5 from J, leaving 21 bases between them. The CDR3 has 15 amino acids. CDR1 and CDR2 (germline): KGHSH, LQKENI. CDR3 region: CATHHREGENNEQFF. The DNA of the CDR3 is TGTGCCACCCACCACCGTGAAGGCGAGAACAATGAGCAGTTCTTC.

V usage is TRBV19 and J usage is TRBJ1-1, with D perhaps matching TRBD1 (6 bases). Germline V gene lookup returns CDR1 LNHDA and CDR2 SQIVND (reference sequence). V dropped 7 bases and J dropped 8 bases, with 20 bases sitting between them. The CDR3 covers 14 residues. The CDR3 DNA follows: TGTGCCAGTACAAGAACCGGGACATTGGGGGAAGCTTTCTTT. Translation gives CASTRTGTLGEAFF.